A selection of T cell receptor beta chains follows, all from one sample in a study of cytomegalovirus exposure and HLA in healthy donors. Only in-frame clones appear in the TCRdb table, and some are missing; sequencing was by immunoSEQ multiplex PCR. The sample includes some 150,000 clones, 70% to 90% of them seen just once. Specimen: PBMCs. The receptors stem from a man aged 35 to 55 in good health and CMV-seronegative. CDR3s include the opening cysteine and the closing phenylalanine or tryptophan. The order of the fields is J gene, V gene, D gene, clone size, CDR3 protein, CDR3 DNA. D genes are given only for firm matches. Rows give clone size only sometimes, using once, few, many, or a class for an expanded clone.

J gene: TRBJ1-3; V gene: TRBV4-2; D gene: -; clone size: few; CDR3 protein: CASSVTKGGNTIYF; CDR3 DNA: TGTGCCAGCAGCGTGACGAAGGGAGGAAACACTATATATTTT
J gene: TRBJ1-5; V gene: TRBV7-2; D gene: TRBD1; clone size: -; CDR3 protein: CASRPWWGQGDQPQHF; CDR3 DNA: TGTGCCAGCAGACCATGGTGGGGACAGGGTGATCAGCCCCAGCATTTT
J gene: TRBJ2-5; V gene: TRBV28; D gene: -; clone size: -; CDR3 protein: CASSSGSGKETQYF; CDR3 DNA: TGTGCCAGCAGTTCGGGTAGCGGAAAAGAGACCCAGTACTTC
J gene: TRBJ2-5; V gene: TRBV29-1; D gene: -; clone size: -; CDR3 protein: CSVVEQETQYF; CDR3 DNA: TGCAGCGTTGTGGAGCAAGAGACCCAGTACTTC
J gene: TRBJ2-2; V gene: TRBV5-1; D gene: -; clone size: -; CDR3 protein: CASLKGHANTGELFF; CDR3 DNA: TGCGCCAGCTTAAAGGGACACGCGAACACCGGGGAGCTGTTTTTT
J gene: TRBJ2-3; V gene: TRBV7-9; D gene: -; clone size: -; CDR3 protein: CASSSLQDTQYF; CDR3 DNA: TGTGCCAGCAGCTCCCTACAGGATACGCAGTATTTT
J gene: TRBJ2-1; V gene: TRBV5-1; D gene: -; clone size: -; CDR3 protein: CASSPSRGNEQFF; CDR3 DNA: TGCGCCAGCAGCCCGTCTAGGGGAAATGAGCAGTTCTTC
J gene: TRBJ1-1; V gene: TRBV5-1; D gene: -; clone size: -; CDR3 protein: CASSLAPGIMNTEAFF; CDR3 DNA: TGCGCCAGCAGCTTGGCGCCAGGGATTATGAACACTGAAGCTTTCTTT
J gene: TRBJ1-6; V gene: TRBV2; D gene: -; clone size: once; CDR3 protein: CASSGQPNSPLHF; CDR3 DNA: TGTGCCAGCAGTGGACAACCTAATTCACCCCTCCACTTT
J gene: TRBJ1-5; V gene: TRBV2; D gene: -; clone size: -; CDR3 protein: CASSEVGVGNQPQHF; CDR3 DNA: TGTGCCAGCAGTGAAGTAGGGGTGGGCAATCAGCCCCAGCATTTT
J gene: TRBJ2-2; V gene: TRBV2; D gene: TRBD2; clone size: -; CDR3 protein: CASSPTSGTGELFF; CDR3 DNA: TGTGCCAGCAGCCCGACTAGCGGGACCGGGGAGCTGTTTTTT
J gene: TRBJ2-7; V gene: TRBV4-2; D gene: TRBD2; clone size: -; CDR3 protein: CASSQETTIAGIYEQYF; CDR3 DNA: TGTGCCAGCAGCCAAGAAACGACAATAGCGGGTATCTACGAGCAGTACTTC
J gene: TRBJ2-7; V gene: TRBV7-9; D gene: TRBD2; clone size: -; CDR3 protein: CASSLGGVTDEQYF; CDR3 DNA: TGTGCCAGCAGCCTGGGGGGGGTGACGGACGAGCAGTACTTC
J gene: TRBJ2-3; V gene: TRBV4-3; D gene: -; clone size: -; CDR3 protein: CASSQEASTDTQYF; CDR3 DNA: TGCGCCAGCAGCCAAGAGGCTAGCACAGATACGCAGTATTTT
J gene: TRBJ1-3; V gene: TRBV4-2; D gene: -; clone size: -; CDR3 protein: CASSQDPQGSGNTIYF; CDR3 DNA: TGTGCCAGCAGCCAAGACCCACAGGGATCTGGAAACACCATATATTTT
J gene: TRBJ2-1; V gene: TRBV5-1; D gene: -; clone size: -; CDR3 protein: CASSLASRGGYNEQFF; CDR3 DNA: TGCGCCAGCAGCTTGGCCTCGAGGGGGGGGTACAATGAGCAGTTCTTC
J gene: TRBJ1-4; V gene: TRBV5-1; D gene: -; clone size: -; CDR3 protein: CASSLSQGEREKLFF; CDR3 DNA: TGCGCCAGCAGCTTGTCACAGGGAGAGAGGGAAAAACTGTTTTTT
J gene: TRBJ2-5; V gene: TRBV5-1; D gene: -; clone size: few; CDR3 protein: CASSLGTSSQETQYF; CDR3 DNA: TGCGCCAGCAGCTTGGGAACCTCGAGTCAAGAGACCCAGTACTTC
J gene: TRBJ1-2; V gene: TRBV6-4; D gene: -; clone size: -; CDR3 protein: CASSFSGTYGYTF; CDR3 DNA: TGTGCCAGCAGTTTTTCCGGGACATATGGCTACACCTTC
J gene: TRBJ2-7; V gene: TRBV6-1; D gene: TRBD1; clone size: -; CDR3 protein: CASSRDRRYYEQYF; CDR3 DNA: TGTGCCAGCAGCCGGGACAGGCGATACTACGAGCAGTACTTC
J gene: TRBJ2-2; V gene: TRBV29-1; D gene: TRBD1; clone size: few; CDR3 protein: CSVTGANTGELFF; CDR3 DNA: TGCAGCGTTACAGGGGCGAACACCGGGGAGCTGTTTTTT
J gene: TRBJ1-2; V gene: TRBV7-9; D gene: -; clone size: -; CDR3 protein: CSSSPRTDGYTF; CDR3 DNA: TGTTCCAGCAGCCCGCGGACAGACGGCTACACCTTC
J gene: TRBJ2-3; V gene: TRBV9; D gene: -; clone size: -; CDR3 protein: CASSDQRRGETQYF; CDR3 DNA: TGTGCCAGCAGCGATCAAAGGCGGGGAGAGACGCAGTATTTT
J gene: TRBJ2-7; V gene: TRBV7-9; D gene: TRBD2; clone size: -; CDR3 protein: CASSLNLAGDNEQYF; CDR3 DNA: TGTGCCAGCAGCTTAAATCTAGCGGGAGACAACGAGCAGTACTTC
J gene: TRBJ2-5; V gene: TRBV7-9; D gene: TRBD2; clone size: -; CDR3 protein: CASSLGSSGQETQYF; CDR3 DNA: TGTGCCAGCAGCCTCGGTTCTAGCGGCCAAGAGACCCAGTACTTC
J gene: TRBJ1-2; V gene: TRBV6-5; D gene: -; clone size: -; CDR3 protein: CASSYSWGGDGYTF; CDR3 DNA: TGTGCCAGCAGTTACTCGTGGGGAGGCGATGGCTACACCTTC
J gene: TRBJ1-1; V gene: TRBV7-9; D gene: -; clone size: -; CDR3 protein: CASSPRSNTEAFF; CDR3 DNA: TGTGCCAGCAGCCCTCGGAGTAACACTGAAGCTTTCTTT
J gene: TRBJ2-2; V gene: TRBV5-5; D gene: TRBD2; clone size: -; CDR3 protein: CASSLFIAGGTGELFF; CDR3 DNA: TGTGCCAGCAGCTTGTTTATAGCGGGTGGCACCGGGGAGCTGTTTTTT
J gene: TRBJ1-1; V gene: TRBV16; D gene: -; clone size: once; CDR3 protein: CASSRIRANTEAFF; CDR3 DNA: TGTGCCAGCAGCCGCATCCGAGCAAACACTGAAGCTTTCTTT
J gene: TRBJ1-1; V gene: TRBV6-5; D gene: -; clone size: -; CDR3 protein: CASSFAPAGTEAFF; CDR3 DNA: TGTGCCAGCAGTTTCGCGCCCGCGGGAACTGAAGCTTTCTTT
J gene: TRBJ2-7; V gene: TRBV7-9; D gene: -; clone size: -; CDR3 protein: CSSSFQAFEQYF; CDR3 DNA: TGTTCCAGCAGCTTTCAGGCTTTTGAGCAGTACTTC
J gene: TRBJ2-7; V gene: TRBV14; D gene: TRBD1; clone size: few; CDR3 protein: CASSRDRGDEQYF; CDR3 DNA: TGTGCCAGCAGCCGGGACAGGGGGGACGAGCAGTACTTC
J gene: TRBJ2-1; V gene: TRBV2; D gene: -; clone size: -; CDR3 protein: CASSELAPYNEQFF; CDR3 DNA: TGTGCCAGCAGTGAACTAGCGCCTTACAATGAGCAGTTCTTC
J gene: TRBJ2-3; V gene: TRBV15; D gene: -; clone size: -; CDR3 protein: CATSRVIGLLTDTQYF; CDR3 DNA: TGTGCCACCAGCAGAGTGATCGGGTTACTCACGGATACGCAGTATTTT
J gene: TRBJ2-7; V gene: TRBV9; D gene: -; clone size: -; CDR3 protein: CASSVVPGSVINEQYF; CDR3 DNA: TGTGCCAGCAGCGTAGTTCCGGGTTCAGTCATAAACGAGCAGTACTTC
J gene: TRBJ1-1; V gene: TRBV6-6; D gene: TRBD1; clone size: -; CDR3 protein: CASRVTGGNTEAFF; CDR3 DNA: TGTGCCAGCAGGGTGACAGGGGGGAACACTGAAGCTTTCTTT
J gene: TRBJ2-7; V gene: TRBV28; D gene: TRBD1; clone size: once; CDR3 protein: CASKGTGGRYEQYF; CDR3 DNA: TGTGCCAGCAAGGGGACAGGGGGCCGGTACGAGCAGTACTTC
J gene: TRBJ2-2; V gene: TRBV19; D gene: -; clone size: -; CDR3 protein: CASRLQGNTGELFF; CDR3 DNA: TGTGCCAGTAGGCTACAGGGGAACACCGGGGAGCTGTTTTTT
J gene: TRBJ2-1; V gene: TRBV9; D gene: -; clone size: -; CDR3 protein: CASSVSGQTYNEQFF; CDR3 DNA: TGTGCCAGCAGCGTCAGCGGGCAGACCTACAATGAGCAGTTCTTC